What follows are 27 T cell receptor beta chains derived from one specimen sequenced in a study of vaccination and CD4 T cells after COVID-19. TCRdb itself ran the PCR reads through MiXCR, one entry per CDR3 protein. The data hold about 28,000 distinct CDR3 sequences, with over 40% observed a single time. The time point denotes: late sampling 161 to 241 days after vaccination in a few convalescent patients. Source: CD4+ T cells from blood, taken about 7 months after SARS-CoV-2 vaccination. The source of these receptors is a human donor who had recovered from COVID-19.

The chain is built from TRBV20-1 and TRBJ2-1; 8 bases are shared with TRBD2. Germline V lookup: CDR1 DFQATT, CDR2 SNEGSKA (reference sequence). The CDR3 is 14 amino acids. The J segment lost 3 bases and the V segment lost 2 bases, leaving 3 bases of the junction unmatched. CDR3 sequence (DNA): TGCAGTGCTAGAACCGGGAGGGACTACAATGAGCAGTTCTTC. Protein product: CSARTGRDYNEQFF.

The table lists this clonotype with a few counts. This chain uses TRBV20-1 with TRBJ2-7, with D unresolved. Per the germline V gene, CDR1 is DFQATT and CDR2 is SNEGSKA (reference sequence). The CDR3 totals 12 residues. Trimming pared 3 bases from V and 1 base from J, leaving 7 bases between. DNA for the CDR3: TGCAGTGCTAGCCCGGATTCCTACGAGCAGTACTTC. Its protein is CSASPDSYEQYF.

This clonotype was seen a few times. CDR3 in amino acids: CAISPQQGSRYEQYF. CDR3 nucleotides: TGTGCCATCTCGCCCCAACAGGGATCTCGCTACGAGCAGTACTTC. V gene TRBV10-3 combines with J gene TRBJ2-7, with TRBD1 as a possible D gene (6 bases). The length of the CDR3 is 15 residues. The V gene's germline CDR1 is ENHRY and CDR2 SYGVKD. The V end was cut by 8 bases, the J end by 3 bases, with 20 bases between.

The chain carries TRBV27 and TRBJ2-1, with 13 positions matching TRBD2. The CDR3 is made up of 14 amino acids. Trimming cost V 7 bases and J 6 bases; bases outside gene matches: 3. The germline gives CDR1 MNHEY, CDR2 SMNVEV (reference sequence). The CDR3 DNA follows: TGTGCCAGCAATGGACTAGCGGGAGTCAATGAGCAGTTCTTC. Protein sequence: CASNGLAGVNEQFF.

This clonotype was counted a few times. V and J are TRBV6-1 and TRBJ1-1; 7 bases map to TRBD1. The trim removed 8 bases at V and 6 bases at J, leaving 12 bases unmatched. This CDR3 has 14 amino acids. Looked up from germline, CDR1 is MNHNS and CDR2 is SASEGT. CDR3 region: CASRLLYGQAEAFF. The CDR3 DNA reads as TGTGCCAGCCGCCTCCTCTACGGACAGGCTGAAGCTTTCTTT.

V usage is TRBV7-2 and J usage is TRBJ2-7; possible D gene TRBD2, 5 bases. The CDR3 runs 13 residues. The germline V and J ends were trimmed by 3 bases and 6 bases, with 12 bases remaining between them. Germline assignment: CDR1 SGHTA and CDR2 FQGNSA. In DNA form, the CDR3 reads TGTGCCAGCAGCTTCCAGCTAGCCCGCGAGCAGTACTTC. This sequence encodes CASSFQLAREQYF. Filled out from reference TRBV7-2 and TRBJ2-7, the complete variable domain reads GAGVSQSPSNKVTEKGKDVELRCDPISGHTALYWYRQSLGQGLEFLIYFQGNSAPDKSGLPSDRFSAERTGGSVSTLTIQRTQQEDSAVYLCASSFQLAREQYFGPGTRLTVT.

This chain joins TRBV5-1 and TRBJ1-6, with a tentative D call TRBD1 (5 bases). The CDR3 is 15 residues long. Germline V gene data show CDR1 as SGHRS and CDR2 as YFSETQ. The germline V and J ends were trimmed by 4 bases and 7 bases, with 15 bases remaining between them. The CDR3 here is CASSGSWGYNSPLHF. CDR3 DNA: TGCGCCAGCAGCGGTTCATGGGGGTACAATTCACCCCTCCACTTT.

This chain's CDR3 is CASSQDDLGNQPQHF. The CDR3 region has the DNA TGTGCCAGCAGCCAAGATGATTTGGGTAATCAGCCCCAGCATTTT. The chain recombines TRBV4-2 with TRBJ1-5; no reliable D call. V was shortened by 0 bases and J by 4 bases, with 10 bases between the two germline ends. CDR3 length: 15 residues. The germline V gene has CDR1 LGHNA and CDR2 YNFKEQ.

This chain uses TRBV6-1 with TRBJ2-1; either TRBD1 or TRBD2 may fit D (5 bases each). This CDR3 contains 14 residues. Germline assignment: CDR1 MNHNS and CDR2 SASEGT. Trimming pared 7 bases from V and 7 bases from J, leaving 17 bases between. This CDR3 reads CASIQDLAGNEQFF. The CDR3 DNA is TGTGCCAGCATACAGGACCTAGCTGGGAATGAGCAGTTCTTC.

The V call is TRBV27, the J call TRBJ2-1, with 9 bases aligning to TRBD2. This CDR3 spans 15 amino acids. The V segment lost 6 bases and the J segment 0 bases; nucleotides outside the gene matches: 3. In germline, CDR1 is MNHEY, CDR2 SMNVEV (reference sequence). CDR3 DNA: TGTGCCAGCAGCTTAGCGGGAGTCTCCTACAATGAGCAGTTCTTC. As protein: CASSLAGVSYNEQFF.

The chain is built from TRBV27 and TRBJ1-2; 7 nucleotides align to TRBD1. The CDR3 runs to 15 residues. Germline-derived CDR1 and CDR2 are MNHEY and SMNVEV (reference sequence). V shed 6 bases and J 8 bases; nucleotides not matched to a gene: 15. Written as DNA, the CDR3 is TGTGCCAGCAGCCAACATGGACAGGACGGACGGGGCTACACCTTC. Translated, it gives CASSQHGQDGRGYTF.

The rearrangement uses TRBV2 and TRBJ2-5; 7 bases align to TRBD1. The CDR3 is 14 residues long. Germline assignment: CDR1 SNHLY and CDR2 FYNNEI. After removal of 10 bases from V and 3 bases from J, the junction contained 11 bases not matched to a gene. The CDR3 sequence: CATNFRQGKETQYF. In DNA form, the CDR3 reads TGTGCCACCAATTTTAGACAGGGTAAAGAGACCCAGTACTTC.

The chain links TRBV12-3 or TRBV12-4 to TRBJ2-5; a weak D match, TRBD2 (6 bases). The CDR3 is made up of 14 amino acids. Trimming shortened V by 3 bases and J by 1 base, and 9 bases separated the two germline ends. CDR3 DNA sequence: TGTGCCAGCAGTTTGGGGGGAATCCAAGAGACCCAGTACTTC. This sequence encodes CASSLGGIQETQYF.

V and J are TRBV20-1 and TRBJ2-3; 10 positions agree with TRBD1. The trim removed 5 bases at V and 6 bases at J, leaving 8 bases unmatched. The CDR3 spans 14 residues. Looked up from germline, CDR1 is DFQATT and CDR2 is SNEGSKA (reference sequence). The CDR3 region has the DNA TGCAGTGCTCTGGACAGGGGGGTTTTGGATACGCAGTATTTT. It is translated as CSALDRGVLDTQYF.

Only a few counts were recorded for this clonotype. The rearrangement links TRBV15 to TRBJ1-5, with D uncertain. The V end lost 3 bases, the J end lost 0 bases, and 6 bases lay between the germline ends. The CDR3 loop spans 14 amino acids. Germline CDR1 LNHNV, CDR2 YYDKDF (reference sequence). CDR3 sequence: CATSSQNSNQPQHF. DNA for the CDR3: TGTGCCACCAGCAGCCAAAATAGCAATCAGCCCCAGCATTTT.

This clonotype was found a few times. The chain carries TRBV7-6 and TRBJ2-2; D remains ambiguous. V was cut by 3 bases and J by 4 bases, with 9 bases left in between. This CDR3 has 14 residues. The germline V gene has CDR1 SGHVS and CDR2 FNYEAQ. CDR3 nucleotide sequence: TGTGCCAGCAGCTTGGGCAACCCCACCGGGGAGCTGTTTTTT. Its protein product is CASSLGNPTGELFF.

The CDR3, as DNA: TGCAGTGCTGGTCACGGACAGAATCAGCCCCAGCATTTT. Its translation is CSAGHGQNQPQHF. The chain combines TRBV20-1 with TRBJ1-5; the D gene is possibly TRBD1 (6 bases). V lost 5 bases, J lost 4 bases, and 12 bases lay in between. Germline loops: CDR1 DFQATT, CDR2 SNEGSKA (reference sequence). The CDR3 length is 13 residues.

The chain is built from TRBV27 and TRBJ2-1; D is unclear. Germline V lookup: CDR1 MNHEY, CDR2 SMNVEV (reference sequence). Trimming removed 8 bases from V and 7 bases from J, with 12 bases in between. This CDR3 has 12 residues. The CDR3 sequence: CASRYGMNEQFF. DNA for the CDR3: TGTGCCAGCCGCTATGGCATGAATGAGCAGTTCTTC.

CDR3 bases: TGTGCCAGCAGTTACTCGACAGCTAAAGAGACCCAGTACTTC. Translating gives CASSYSTAKETQYF. This sequence joins TRBV6-5 and TRBJ2-5; D is perhaps TRBD1 (5 bases). The CDR3 covers 14 residues. Trimming cost V 0 bases and J 3 bases, with 8 bases left between them. CDR1 MNHEY and CDR2 SVGAGI come from the germline V gene.

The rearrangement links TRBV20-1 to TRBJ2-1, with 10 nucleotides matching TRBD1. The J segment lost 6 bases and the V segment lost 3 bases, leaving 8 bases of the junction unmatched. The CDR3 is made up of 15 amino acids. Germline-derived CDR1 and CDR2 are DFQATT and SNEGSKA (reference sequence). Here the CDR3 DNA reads TGCAGTGCTAGCCCCCTCTGGACAGGGGGCAATGAGCAGTTCTTC. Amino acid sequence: CSASPLWTGGNEQFF.

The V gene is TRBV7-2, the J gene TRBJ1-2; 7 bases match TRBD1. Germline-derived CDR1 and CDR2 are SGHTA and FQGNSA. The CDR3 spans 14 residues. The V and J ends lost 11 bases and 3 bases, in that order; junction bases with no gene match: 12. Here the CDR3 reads CAGFPGDRDYGYTF. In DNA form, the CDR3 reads TGTGCCGGCTTCCCGGGAGACAGGGACTATGGCTACACCTTC.

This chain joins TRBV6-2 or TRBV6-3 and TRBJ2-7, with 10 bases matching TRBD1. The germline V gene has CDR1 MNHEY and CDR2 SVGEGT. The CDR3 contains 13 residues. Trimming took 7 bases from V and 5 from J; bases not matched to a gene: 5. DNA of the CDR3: TGTGCCAGCACGGGACAGGGGTACCACGAGCAGTACTTC. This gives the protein CASTGQGYHEQYF.

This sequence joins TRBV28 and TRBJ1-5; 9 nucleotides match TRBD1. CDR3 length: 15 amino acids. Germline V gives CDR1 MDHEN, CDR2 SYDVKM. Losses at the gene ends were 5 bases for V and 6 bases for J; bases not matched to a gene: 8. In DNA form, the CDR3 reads TGTGCCAGCAGTCCCCCGGACAGGGGACGTCAGCCCCAGCATTTT. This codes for CASSPPDRGRQPQHF.

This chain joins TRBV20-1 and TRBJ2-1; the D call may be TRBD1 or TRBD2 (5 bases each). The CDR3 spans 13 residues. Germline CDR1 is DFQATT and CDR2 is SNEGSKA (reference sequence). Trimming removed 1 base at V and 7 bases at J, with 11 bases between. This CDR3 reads CSARVGPFNEQFF. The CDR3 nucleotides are TGCAGTGCTAGAGTGGGACCCTTTAATGAGCAGTTCTTC.

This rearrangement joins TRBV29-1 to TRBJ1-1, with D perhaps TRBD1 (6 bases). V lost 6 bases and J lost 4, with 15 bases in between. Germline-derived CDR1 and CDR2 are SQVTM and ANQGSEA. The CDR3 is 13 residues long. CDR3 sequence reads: CSVCRGVGTEAFF. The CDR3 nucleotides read TGCAGCGTCTGCAGGGGAGTAGGCACTGAAGCTTTCTTT.

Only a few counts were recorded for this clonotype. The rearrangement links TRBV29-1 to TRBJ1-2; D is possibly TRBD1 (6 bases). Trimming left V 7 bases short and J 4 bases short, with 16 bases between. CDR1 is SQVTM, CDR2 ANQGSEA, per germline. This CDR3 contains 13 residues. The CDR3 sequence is CSGMTGTLYGYTF. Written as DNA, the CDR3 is TGCAGCGGTATGACAGGCACCCTCTATGGCTACACCTTC.

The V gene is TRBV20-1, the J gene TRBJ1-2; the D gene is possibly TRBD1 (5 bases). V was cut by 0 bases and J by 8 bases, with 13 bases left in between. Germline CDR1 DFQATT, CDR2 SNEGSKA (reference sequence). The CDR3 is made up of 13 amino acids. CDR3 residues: CSARDGGGSGYTF. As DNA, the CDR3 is TGCAGTGCTAGAGATGGGGGGGGAAGCGGCTACACCTTC.